The rows below give T cell receptor beta chains drawn from one sample of a study of blood T cell repertoires in COVID-19. TCRdb's table, derived via immunoSEQ multiplex PCR, lists solely in-frame clones and lacks some. The sample consists of 250,000 to 300,000 clones, 88% of them appearing once. The sequenced sample was peripheral blood. These receptors originate from a woman aged 25 to 45 with COVID-19, enrolled during active disease. The CDR3 runs from the conserved cysteine through the conserved F or W. D genes are given only for firm matches. Clone size is not always given. Where it is, it says once, few, many or a class for expanded clones.

cdr3_aa: CASSSLTAGNEQYF
cdr3_nt: TGTGCCAGCAGCTCGCTAACCGCAGGGAACGAGCAGTACTTC
d_call: -
v_call: TRBV28
j_call: TRBJ2-7
clone_size: -

cdr3_aa: CASSLAGAGNQPQHF
cdr3_nt: TGTGCCAGCAGCTTGGCAGGGGCCGGCAATCAGCCCCAGCATTTT
d_call: -
v_call: TRBV5-6
j_call: TRBJ1-5
clone_size: -

cdr3_aa: CASSVVSGRGADTQYF
cdr3_nt: TGTGCCAGCAGCGTGGTCAGCGGGAGAGGGGCAGATACGCAGTATTTT
d_call: TRBD2
v_call: TRBV9
j_call: TRBJ2-3
clone_size: -

cdr3_aa: CASSLGLLASTDTQYF
cdr3_nt: TGTGCCAGCAGCTTAGGCCTCTTGGCTAGCACAGATACGCAGTATTTT
d_call: -
v_call: TRBV13
j_call: TRBJ2-3
clone_size: few

cdr3_aa: CASSLRYRVDYSNTGELFF
cdr3_nt: TGTGCCAGCAGTTTACGATATCGTGTGGACTATTCGAACACCGGGGAGCTGTTTTTT
d_call: -
v_call: TRBV27
j_call: TRBJ2-2
clone_size: -

cdr3_aa: CASSPRGQRYGYTF
cdr3_nt: TGTGCCAGCAGCCCGCGGGGACAGAGATATGGCTACACCTTC
d_call: TRBD1
v_call: TRBV27
j_call: TRBJ1-2
clone_size: -

cdr3_aa: CASSLVPSSYNEQFF
cdr3_nt: TGTGCCAGCAGCTTAGTCCCTAGCTCCTACAATGAGCAGTTCTTC
d_call: -
v_call: TRBV7-2
j_call: TRBJ2-1
clone_size: -

cdr3_aa: CASSFADRHMGEAF
cdr3_nt: TGTGCCAGCAGCTTTGCCGACCGTCATATGGGAGAGGCCTTC
d_call: -
v_call: TRBV5-5
j_call: TRBJ1-2
clone_size: -

cdr3_aa: CASSVGRGNQPQHF
cdr3_nt: TGTGCCAGCAGTGTTGGGAGGGGGAATCAGCCCCAGCATTTT
d_call: -
v_call: TRBV2
j_call: TRBJ1-5
clone_size: -

cdr3_aa: CASSLRAGGLEQYF
cdr3_nt: TGTGCCAGCAGCTTACGAGCGGGAGGCCTCGAGCAGTACTTC
d_call: TRBD2
v_call: TRBV5-6
j_call: TRBJ2-7
clone_size: once

cdr3_aa: CASSLTGGIYEQYF
cdr3_nt: TGTGCCAGCAGTTTAACAGGGGGGATCTACGAGCAGTACTTC
d_call: TRBD1
v_call: TRBV27
j_call: TRBJ2-7
clone_size: -

cdr3_aa: CATGLRDNSPLHF
cdr3_nt: TGTGCCACGGGACTCAGAGATAATTCACCCCTCCACTTT
d_call: -
v_call: TRBV10-3
j_call: TRBJ1-6
clone_size: -

cdr3_aa: CASSYKGSGQDTQYF
cdr3_nt: TGTGCCAGCAGTTACAAGGGTAGCGGCCAAGATACGCAGTATTTT
d_call: -
v_call: TRBV6-5
j_call: TRBJ2-3
clone_size: -

cdr3_aa: CASSVGTGPYYGYTF
cdr3_nt: TGCGCCAGCAGCGTAGGGACAGGGCCATACTATGGCTACACCTTC
d_call: TRBD1
v_call: TRBV5-1
j_call: TRBJ1-2
clone_size: -

cdr3_aa: CASSFRDRGEKLFF
cdr3_nt: TGTGCCAGCAGCTTCCGGGACAGGGGTGAAAAACTGTTTTTT
d_call: TRBD1
v_call: TRBV7-9
j_call: TRBJ1-4
clone_size: few

cdr3_aa: CASSFDAGAITKNIQYF
cdr3_nt: TGTGCCAGCAGTTTTGATGCGGGGGCCATAACCAAAAACATTCAGTACTTC
d_call: -
v_call: TRBV28
j_call: TRBJ2-4
clone_size: -

cdr3_aa: CASSLIGSGLQHF
cdr3_nt: TGCGCCAGCAGCTTAATAGGCTCGGGACTCCAGCATTTT
d_call: -
v_call: TRBV5-1
j_call: TRBJ1-5
clone_size: -

cdr3_aa: CSVRRGDNQPQHF
cdr3_nt: TGCAGCGTACGAAGAGGAGACAATCAGCCCCAGCATTTT
d_call: -
v_call: TRBV29-1
j_call: TRBJ1-5
clone_size: -

cdr3_aa: CASSLSRQGSNQPQHF
cdr3_nt: TGTGCCAGCAGTTTATCGAGACAGGGGAGCAATCAGCCCCAGCATTTT
d_call: TRBD1
v_call: TRBV27
j_call: TRBJ1-5
clone_size: -

cdr3_aa: CASRLTSGSQDTQYF
cdr3_nt: TGTGCCAGCAGGTTGACTAGCGGGAGTCAAGATACGCAGTATTTT
d_call: TRBD2
v_call: TRBV2
j_call: TRBJ2-3
clone_size: -

cdr3_aa: CASSDEQGVQPQHF
cdr3_nt: TGCGCCAGCAGCGATGAACAGGGGGTCCAGCCCCAGCATTTT
d_call: TRBD1
v_call: TRBV5-1
j_call: TRBJ1-5
clone_size: -

cdr3_aa: CASSPMEAGAKNIQYF
cdr3_nt: TGTGCCAGCAGCCCCATGGAAGCGGGAGCCAAAAACATTCAGTACTTC
d_call: -
v_call: TRBV28
j_call: TRBJ2-4
clone_size: -

cdr3_aa: CASSRDTTWHEQFF
cdr3_nt: TGCGCCAGCAGCCGAGATACTACTTGGCATGAGCAGTTCTTC
d_call: -
v_call: TRBV4-1
j_call: TRBJ2-1
clone_size: once

cdr3_aa: CASRSTSAGELFF
cdr3_nt: TGTGCCAGCAGATCTACTAGTGCCGGGGAGCTGTTTTTT
d_call: -
v_call: TRBV3-1/TRBV3-2
j_call: TRBJ2-2
clone_size: -

cdr3_aa: CASSPTVNEKLFF
cdr3_nt: TGCGCCAGCAGCCCGACAGTGAATGAAAAACTGTTTTTT
d_call: -
v_call: TRBV4-1
j_call: TRBJ1-4
clone_size: -

cdr3_aa: CASSSTETPYNEQFF
cdr3_nt: TGTGCCAGCAGCTCGACAGAAACCCCCTACAATGAGCAGTTCTTC
d_call: -
v_call: TRBV7-3
j_call: TRBJ2-1
clone_size: once

cdr3_aa: CASSLQVRQPQHF
cdr3_nt: TGTGCCAGCAGTCTACAGGTGAGGCAGCCCCAGCATTTT
d_call: -
v_call: TRBV12-3/TRBV12-4
j_call: TRBJ1-5
clone_size: -